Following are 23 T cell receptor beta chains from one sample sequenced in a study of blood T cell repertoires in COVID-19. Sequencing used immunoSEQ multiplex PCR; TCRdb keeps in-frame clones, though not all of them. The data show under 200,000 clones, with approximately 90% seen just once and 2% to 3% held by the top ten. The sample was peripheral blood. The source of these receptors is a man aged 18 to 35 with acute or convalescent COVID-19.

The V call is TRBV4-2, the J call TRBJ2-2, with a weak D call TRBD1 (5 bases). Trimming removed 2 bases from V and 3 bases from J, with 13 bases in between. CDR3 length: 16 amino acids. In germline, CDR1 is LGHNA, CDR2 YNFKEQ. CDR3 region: CASSQRSPQDTGELFF. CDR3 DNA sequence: TGTGCCAGCAGCCAACGATCTCCACAGGACACCGGGGAGCTGTTTTTT.

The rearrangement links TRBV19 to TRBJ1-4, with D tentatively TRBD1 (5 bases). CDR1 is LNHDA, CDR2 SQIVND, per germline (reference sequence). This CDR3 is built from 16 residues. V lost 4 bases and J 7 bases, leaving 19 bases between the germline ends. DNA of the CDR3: TGTGCCAGTAGTACGCCTTTGGGGGGATACGGTGAAAAACTGTTTTTT. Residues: CASSTPLGGYGEKLFF.

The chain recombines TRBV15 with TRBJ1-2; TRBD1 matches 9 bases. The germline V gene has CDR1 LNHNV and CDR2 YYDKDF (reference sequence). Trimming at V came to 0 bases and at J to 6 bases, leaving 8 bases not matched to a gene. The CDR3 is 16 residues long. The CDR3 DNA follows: TGTGCCACCAGCAGAGATCTGGGACAGGGCCCGAATGGCTACACCTTC. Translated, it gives CATSRDLGQGPNGYTF.

CDR3 sequence: CASSMTEGYSYEQYF. As DNA, the CDR3 is TGTGCCAGCAGTATGACGGAGGGATACTCCTACGAGCAGTACTTC. The chain is built from TRBV27 and TRBJ2-7; possible D gene TRBD2, 6 bases. The CDR3 contains 15 residues. With 5 bases removed from V and 0 bases from J, the gap between germline ends came to 14 bases. The V gene's germline CDR1 is MNHEY and CDR2 SMNVEV (reference sequence).

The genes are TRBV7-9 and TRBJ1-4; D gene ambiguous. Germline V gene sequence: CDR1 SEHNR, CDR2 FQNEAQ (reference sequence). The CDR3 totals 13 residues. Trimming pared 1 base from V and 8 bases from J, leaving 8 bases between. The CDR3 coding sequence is TGTGCCAGCAGCTTAGTGGCCGTCGAAAAACTGTTTTTT. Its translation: CASSLVAVEKLFF.

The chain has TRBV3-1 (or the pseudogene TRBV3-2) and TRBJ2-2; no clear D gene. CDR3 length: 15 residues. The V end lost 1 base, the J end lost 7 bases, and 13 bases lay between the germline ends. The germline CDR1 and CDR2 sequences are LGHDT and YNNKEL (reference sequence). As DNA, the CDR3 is TGTGCCAGCAGCCAAGGGAGTTACCCGGGCGGGGAGCTGTTTTTT. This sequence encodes CASSQGSYPGGELFF.

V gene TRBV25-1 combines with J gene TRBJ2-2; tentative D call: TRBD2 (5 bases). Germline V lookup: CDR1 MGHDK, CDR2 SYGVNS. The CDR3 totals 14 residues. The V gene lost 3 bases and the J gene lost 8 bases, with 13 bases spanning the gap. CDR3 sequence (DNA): TGTGCCAGCAGTGACTCAGGTCCGGGGGGGGAGCTGTTTTTT. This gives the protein CASSDSGPGGELFF.

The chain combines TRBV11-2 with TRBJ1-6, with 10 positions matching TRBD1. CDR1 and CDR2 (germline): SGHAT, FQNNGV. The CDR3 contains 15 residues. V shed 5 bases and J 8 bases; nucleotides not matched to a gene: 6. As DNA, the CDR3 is TGTGCCAGCAGCCTCGCGGGGACAGGGGATTCACCCCTCCACTTT. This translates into CASSLAGTGDSPLHF.

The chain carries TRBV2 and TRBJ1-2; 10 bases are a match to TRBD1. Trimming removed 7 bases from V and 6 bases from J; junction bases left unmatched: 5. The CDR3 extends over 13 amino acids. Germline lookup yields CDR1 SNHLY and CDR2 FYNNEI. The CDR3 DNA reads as TGTGCCAGCACCAGACAGGGGGCGAATGGCTACACCTTC. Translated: CASTRQGANGYTF. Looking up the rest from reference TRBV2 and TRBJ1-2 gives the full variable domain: EPEVTQTPSHQVTQMGQEVILRCVPISNHLYFYWYRQILGQKVEFLVSFYNNEISEKSEIFDDQFSVERPDGSNFTLKIRSTKLEDSAMYFCASTRQGANGYTFGSGTRLTVV.

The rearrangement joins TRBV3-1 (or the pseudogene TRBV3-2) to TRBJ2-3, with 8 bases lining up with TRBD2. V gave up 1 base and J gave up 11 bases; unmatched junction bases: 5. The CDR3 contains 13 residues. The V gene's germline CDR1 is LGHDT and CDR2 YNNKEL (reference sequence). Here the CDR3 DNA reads TGTGCCAGCAGCCAAGTAGCGGGGAGGGAGCAGTATTTT. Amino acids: CASSQVAGREQYF.

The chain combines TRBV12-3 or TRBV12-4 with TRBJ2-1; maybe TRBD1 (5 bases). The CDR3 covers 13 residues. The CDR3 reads CASLIRAYNEQFF. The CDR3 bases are TGTGCTAGCCTTATCAGGGCCTACAATGAGCAGTTCTTC.

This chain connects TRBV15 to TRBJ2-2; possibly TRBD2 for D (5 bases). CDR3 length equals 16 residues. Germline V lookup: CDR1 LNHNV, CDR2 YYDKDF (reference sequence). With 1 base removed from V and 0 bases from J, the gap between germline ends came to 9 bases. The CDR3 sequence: CATSRGGSANTGELFF. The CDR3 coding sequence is TGTGCCACCAGCAGAGGCGGGTCCGCGAACACCGGGGAGCTGTTTTTT.

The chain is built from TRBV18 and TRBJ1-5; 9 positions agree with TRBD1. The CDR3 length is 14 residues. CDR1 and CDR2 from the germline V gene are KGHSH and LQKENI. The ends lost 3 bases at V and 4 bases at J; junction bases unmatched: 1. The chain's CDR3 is CASSPGQGNQPQHF. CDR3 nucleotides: TGTGCCAGCTCACCGGGACAGGGAAATCAGCCCCAGCATTTT. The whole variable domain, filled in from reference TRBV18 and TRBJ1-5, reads NAGVMQNPRHLVRRRGQEARLRCSPMKGHSHVYWYRQLPEEGLKFMVYLQKENIIDESGMPKERFSAEFPKEGPSILRIQQVVRGDSAAYFCASSPGQGNQPQHFGDGTRLSIL.

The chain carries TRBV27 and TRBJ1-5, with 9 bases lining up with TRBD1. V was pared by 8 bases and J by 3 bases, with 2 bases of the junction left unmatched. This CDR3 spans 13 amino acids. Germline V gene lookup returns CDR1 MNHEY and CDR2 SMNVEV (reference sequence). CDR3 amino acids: CASGTGTNQPQHF. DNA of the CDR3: TGTGCCAGCGGGACAGGGACCAATCAGCCCCAGCATTTT.

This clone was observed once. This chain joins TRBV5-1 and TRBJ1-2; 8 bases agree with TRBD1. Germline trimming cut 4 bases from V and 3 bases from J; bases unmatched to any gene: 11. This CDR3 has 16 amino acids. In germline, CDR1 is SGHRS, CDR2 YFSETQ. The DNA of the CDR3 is TGCGCCAGCAGCCCCGGACAGGGCTTGTTTGACTATGGCTACACCTTC. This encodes CASSPGQGLFDYGYTF.

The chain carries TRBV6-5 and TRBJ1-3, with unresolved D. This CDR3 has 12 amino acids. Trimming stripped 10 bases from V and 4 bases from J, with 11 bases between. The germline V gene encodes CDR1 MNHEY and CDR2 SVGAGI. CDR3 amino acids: CATAGWGNTIYF. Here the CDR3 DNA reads TGTGCCACCGCAGGATGGGGAAACACCATATATTTT.

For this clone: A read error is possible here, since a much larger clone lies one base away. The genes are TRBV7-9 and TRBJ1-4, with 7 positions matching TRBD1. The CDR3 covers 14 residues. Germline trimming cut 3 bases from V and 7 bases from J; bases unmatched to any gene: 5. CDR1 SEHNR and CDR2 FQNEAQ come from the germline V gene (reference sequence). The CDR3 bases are TGTGCCAGCAGCTTCGGGACAGCGGGTGAAAAACTGTTTTTT. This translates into CASSFGTAGEKLFF.

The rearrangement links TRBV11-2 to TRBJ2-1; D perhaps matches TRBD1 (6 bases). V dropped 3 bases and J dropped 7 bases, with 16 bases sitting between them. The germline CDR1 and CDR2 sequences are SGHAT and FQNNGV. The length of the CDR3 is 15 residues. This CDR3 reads CASSLSGAITNEQFF. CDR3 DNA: TGTGCCAGCAGCTTGTCAGGGGCGATAACGAATGAGCAGTTCTTC.

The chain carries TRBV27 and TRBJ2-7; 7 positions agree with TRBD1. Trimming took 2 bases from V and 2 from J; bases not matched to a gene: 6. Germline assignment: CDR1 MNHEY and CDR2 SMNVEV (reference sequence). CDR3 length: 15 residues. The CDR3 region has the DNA TGTGCCAGCAGTTTAAGGCAGGGGGTCACCTACGAGCAGTACTTC. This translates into CASSLRQGVTYEQYF.

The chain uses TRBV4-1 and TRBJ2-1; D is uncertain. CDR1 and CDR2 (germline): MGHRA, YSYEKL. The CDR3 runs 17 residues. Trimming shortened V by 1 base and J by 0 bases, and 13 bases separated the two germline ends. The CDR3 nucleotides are TGCGCCAGCAGCCAAGGCCTAGGCTTTAGCTCCTACAATGAGCAGTTCTTC. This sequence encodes CASSQGLGFSSYNEQFF.

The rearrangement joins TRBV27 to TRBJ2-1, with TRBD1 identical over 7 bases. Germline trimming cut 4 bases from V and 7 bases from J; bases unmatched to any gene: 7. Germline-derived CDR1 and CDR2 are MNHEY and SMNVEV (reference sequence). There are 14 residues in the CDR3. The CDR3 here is CASSSLGRGNEQFF. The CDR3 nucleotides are TGTGCCAGCAGTTCCCTGGGCAGGGGGAATGAGCAGTTCTTC.

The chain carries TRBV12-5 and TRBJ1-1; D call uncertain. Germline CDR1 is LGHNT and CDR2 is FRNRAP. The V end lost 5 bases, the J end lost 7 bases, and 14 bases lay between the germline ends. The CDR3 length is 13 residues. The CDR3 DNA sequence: TGTGCTAGTGGTCCATCGACACCGCATGAAGCTTTCTTT. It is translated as CASGPSTPHEAFF.

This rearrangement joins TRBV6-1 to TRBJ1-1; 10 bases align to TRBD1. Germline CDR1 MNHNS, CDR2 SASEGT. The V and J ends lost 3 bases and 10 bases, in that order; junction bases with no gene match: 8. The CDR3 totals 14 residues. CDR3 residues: CASSEAPRDRGAFF. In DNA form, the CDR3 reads TGTGCCAGCAGTGAGGCTCCCCGGGACAGGGGAGCTTTCTTT.